The rows below give T cell receptor beta chains drawn from one sample of a study of CXCR3-negative and CXCR3-positive naive CD8 T cells. TCRdb re-called the 5' RACE reads; one entry per CDR3 protein, DNA not given. The sample's table shows about 120,000 distinct CDR3 sequences. Material for sequencing was naive CXCR3+ CD8+ T cells from blood. The receptors shown here come from a human donor in good health. Some clones in this sample may be carry-over from other donors' samples. Both conserved end residues are part of each CDR3.

J | V | CDR3
TRBJ2-6 | TRBV7-9 | CASSQGTGGAGANVLTF
TRBJ2-7 | TRBV10-3 | CAISEASGIGEQYF
TRBJ2-2 | TRBV23-1 | CASSQPPTSGIRELFF
TRBJ2-1 | TRBV29-1 | CSVEDLAGYNEQFF
TRBJ2-3 | TRBV7-9 | CASSLAGTLARDTQYF
TRBJ2-1 | TRBV15 | CATSREGGSYQDNSYNEQFF
TRBJ1-2 | TRBV4-1 | CASREINYGYTF
TRBJ2-7 | TRBV14 | CASSQGSGAEQYF
TRBJ1-1 | TRBV6-2/TRBV6-3 | CASSYSLQGLNTEAFF
TRBJ2-1 | TRBV9 | CASSVWGGGSSYNEQFF
TRBJ2-1 | TRBV9 | CASSVGSGAGEQFF
TRBJ2-5 | TRBV6-6 | CASSYSRRDRGYQETQYF
TRBJ2-2 | TRBV29-1 | CSVQTPNTGELFF
TRBJ2-1 | TRBV20-1 | CSARYSIRLAGGSSYNEQFF
TRBJ2-1 | TRBV20-1 | CSARASMRVVYNEQFF
TRBJ2-1 | TRBV28 | CASSLGLAGGPYNEQFF
TRBJ2-6 | TRBV15 | CATSRGSGANVLTF
TRBJ1-6 | TRBV6-4 | CASSRDRGYNSPLHF
TRBJ2-1 | TRBV20-1 | CSAPGLAGVYEQFF
TRBJ2-5 | TRBV6-2/TRBV6-3 | CASSTILETQYF
TRBJ2-3 | TRBV23-1 | CASSHPTGADTQYF
TRBJ1-4 | TRBV9 | CASSETPGTNEKLFF
TRBJ2-5 | TRBV29-1 | CSADDPLREETQYF
TRBJ2-1 | TRBV7-9 | CASSRTQGADEQFF
TRBJ2-5 | TRBV13 | CASSVLAQETQYF
TRBJ2-7 | TRBV19 | CASSAGLAGEQYF
TRBJ1-5 | TRBV12-3/TRBV12-4 | CASSPTSNQPQHF
TRBJ2-3 | TRBV29-1 | CSVGSGTSTDTQYF
TRBJ2-5 | TRBV7-9 | CASSVGQGGQETQYF
TRBJ2-1 | TRBV7-9 | CASSPASNEQFF
TRBJ2-2 | TRBV12-3/TRBV12-4 | CASSPGQIIANTGELFF
TRBJ2-7 | TRBV15 | CATSGTLFRGKGYEQYF
TRBJ2-7 | TRBV7-8 | CASSLERASIIYEQYF
TRBJ2-1 | TRBV7-8 | CASSRDFEQFF
TRBJ1-2 | TRBV5-1 | CASSLPNDGTNYGYTF
TRBJ2-4 | TRBV7-2 | CASSEYSPRQLQYF
TRBJ2-1 | TRBV28 | CASSPGTSQYYNEQFF
TRBJ2-7 | TRBV14 | CASSQDPYSYEQYF
TRBJ2-7 | TRBV28 | CASSLAPYEQYF
TRBJ1-1 | TRBV2 | CASRGTGKVGAEAFF
TRBJ2-2 | TRBV24-1 | CATSDFSVNLYTGELFF
TRBJ2-1 | TRBV15 | CATSRTGPSNEQFF
TRBJ1-6 | TRBV7-9 | CASKSGTANSPLHF
TRBJ1-2 | TRBV5-1 | CASSLSNSFGYTF
TRBJ2-7 | TRBV30 | CAWSVGRTYEQYF
TRBJ2-3 | TRBV9 | CASSVSGGTDTQYF
TRBJ2-7 | TRBV7-8 | CASGPRQPGSYEQYF
TRBJ2-7 | TRBV13 | CASSLDMGYEQYF
TRBJ2-2 | TRBV7-9 | CASSLGAGDSGELFF
TRBJ2-7 | TRBV7-6 | CASSLSPGSYEQYF
TRBJ1-1 | TRBV29-1 | CSVDGLLNTEAFF
TRBJ2-7 | TRBV29-1 | CSVEGPGPEQYF
TRBJ2-5 | TRBV7-6 | CASSFFGGRAPETQYF
TRBJ2-7 | TRBV13 | CASSTIGAGGREQYF
TRBJ2-2 | TRBV4-3 | CARSETRGTSGGTLDTGELFF
TRBJ1-1 | TRBV7-9 | CASSSPRDPQKNTEAFF
TRBJ2-2 | TRBV29-1 | CSVRLAGAGGELFF
TRBJ2-7 | TRBV13 | CASSLVSSGSEQYF
TRBJ2-5 | TRBV12-3/TRBV12-4 | CASSRTSGSVGWVETQYF